This T cell receptor beta chain was sequenced in a study of T cell changes during pregnancy in multiple sclerosis. Germline lookup yields CDR1 LNHDA and CDR2 SQIVND (reference sequence). Trimming cost V 6 bases and J 3 bases; bases outside gene matches: 10. The length of the CDR3 is 15 residues. Assay used: immunoSEQ multiplex PCR; TCRdb lists only in-frame clones, some missing. The table includes around 75,000 clones, approximately 88% detected once. J is TRBJ1-2 and V is TRBV19, with TRBD1 identical over 7 bases. Sequencing was performed on peripheral blood, taken in the first trimester of pregnancy. The sequence was collected from a female donor in good health, enrolled as a control in a pregnancy study. The CDR3 bases are TGTGCCAGTAGGAGAACCAACAGGGGCGACTATGGCTACACCTTC. Its translation: CASRRTNRGDYGYTF.